This T cell receptor beta chain was found in a study of blood T cells in healthy people across ages. Germline V gene sequence: CDR1 ENHRY, CDR2 SYGVKD. The ends were cut back, 7 bases at V and 0 bases at J, with 9 bases in the middle. This CDR3 spans 13 amino acids. A second PCR of about 7 to 11 cycles used a sample-barcoded 5' primer and a J-beta primer mix. TCRdb reanalysed the 5' RACE reads using MiXCR and keeps one entry per CDR3 protein. The table records about 1.4 million distinct CDR3 sequences, approximately 60% of them present only once. Source material: blood. The chain employs TRBV10-3 and TRBJ1-1; D not certain. This receptor was taken from a man younger than 35 in good health. CDR3 bases: TGTGCCATCACCCAGACTTTGAACACTGAAGCTTTCTTT. Amino acid sequence: CAITQTLNTEAFF.